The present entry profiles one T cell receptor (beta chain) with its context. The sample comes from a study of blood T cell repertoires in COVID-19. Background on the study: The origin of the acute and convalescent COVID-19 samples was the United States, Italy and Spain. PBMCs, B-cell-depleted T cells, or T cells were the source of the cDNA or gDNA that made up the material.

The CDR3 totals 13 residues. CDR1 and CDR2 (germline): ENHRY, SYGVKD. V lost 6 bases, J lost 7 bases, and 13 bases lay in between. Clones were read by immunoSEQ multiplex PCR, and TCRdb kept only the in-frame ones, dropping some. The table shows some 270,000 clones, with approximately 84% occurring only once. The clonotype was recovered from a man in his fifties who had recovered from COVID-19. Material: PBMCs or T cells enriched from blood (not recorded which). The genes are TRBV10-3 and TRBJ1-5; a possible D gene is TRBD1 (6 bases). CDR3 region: CAISRETGQPQHF. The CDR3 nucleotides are TGTGCCATCAGCAGGGAGACAGGACAGCCCCAGCATTTT.